In this sample, the clone carrying this T cell receptor (beta chain) turned up once. What it binds is unknown. TCRdb's copy holds only in-frame clones and misses some; the assay was immunoSEQ multiplex PCR. The sample holds 4,000 to 6,000 clones, around 79% seen once. This specimen comes from a study of chemoradiotherapy in HPV16-positive cancers. Study at large: Functional T-cell assays on a couple of HPV16-positive patients' cells defined candidate HPV-specific clones and common TCR motifs. General study results and limits: HPV-responsive T-cell expansion during chemoradiotherapy was linked to improved recurrence-free survival in HPV16-positive patients. During treatment, candidate HPV-specific clones and E7-related motifs expanded in tumor.

V was clipped by 6 bases and J by 4 bases, with 15 bases between them. Germline-derived CDR1 and CDR2 are SGHVS and FQNEAQ. The CDR3 has 15 amino acids. Repeated repertoire sampling spanned the course of chemoradiotherapy. This specimen was collected from a patient who underwent chemoradiotherapy. The J gene is TRBJ2-2, the V gene TRBV7-8, with D possibly being TRBD2 (6 bases). The receptor was derived from a human donor with HPV-associated anogenital cancer. CDR3 DNA: TGTGCCAGCAGGCCGGCGGGGTTATCCACCGGGGAGCTGTTTTTT. Encoded protein: CASRPAGLSTGELFF.